One sample yielded the 19 T cell receptor beta chains listed below, sequenced in a study of blood T cell repertoires in COVID-19 (dated by TCRdb to 2019 to 2021). The protocol used for the library was the immunoSEQ multiplex PCR assay. Sourced from immuneACCESS, this table was stored by TCRdb with only in-frame sequences that have V and J called. A share of the clones is absent; for the studies checked, an unresolved V gene accounts for under half, and the remainder has no known explanation. This sample holds tens of thousands of clones; 75% to 85% were observed only once. The top ten constitute roughly 21% of the sample. The sequenced sample was peripheral blood. The receptors were sampled from a woman aged 80 or older with acute or convalescent COVID-19.

The chain uses TRBV10-3 and TRBJ1-6, with 9 bases matching TRBD1. J was trimmed by 7 bases and V by 7 bases; bases with no gene match: 8. The germline V gene has CDR1 ENHRY and CDR2 SYGVKD. The CDR3 sequence is 15 residues long. CDR3 bases: TGTGCCATCACCCCCGGGACAGGGAGAAATTCACCCCTCCACTTT. This gives the protein CAITPGTGRNSPLHF.

The chain recombines TRBV5-1 with TRBJ1-3, with D tentatively TRBD1 (5 bases). Trimming cost V 0 bases and J 2 bases, with 9 bases left between them. The germline V gene has CDR1 SGHRS and CDR2 YFSETQ. CDR3 length: 15 residues. The DNA of the CDR3 is TGCGCCAGCAGCTTGGAGATGGGGCCTGGAAACACCATATATTTT. The encoded protein is CASSLEMGPGNTIYF. Drawing the rest from reference TRBV5-1 and TRBJ1-3, the complete variable domain is KAGVTQTPRYLIKTRGQQVTLSCSPISGHRSVSWYQQTPGQGLQFLFEYFSETQRNKGNFPGRFSGRQFSNSRSEMNVSTLELGDSALYLCASSLEMGPGNTIYFGEGSWLTVV.

The chain joins TRBV6-1 to TRBJ2-7; no clear D gene. The ends were cut back, 1 base at V and 0 bases at J, with 10 bases in the middle. Germline CDR1 and CDR2: MNHNS and SASEGT. CDR3 size: 15 residues. The CDR3 sequence is CASSEVGGSSYEQYF. The CDR3 nucleotides are TGTGCCAGCAGTGAAGTTGGCGGAAGCTCCTACGAGCAGTACTTC.

The V gene is TRBV5-1, the J gene TRBJ2-1; TRBD2 matches 9 bases. Germline V lookup: CDR1 SGHRS, CDR2 YFSETQ. The CDR3 loop spans 15 amino acids. J gave up 7 bases and V 0 bases, and 5 bases lay outside the gene matches. CDR3 DNA sequence: TGCGCCAGCAGCTTGGTGGCGGGAGGGGGTAATGAGCAGTTCTTC. Residues: CASSLVAGGGNEQFF.

The rearrangement uses TRBV3-1 (or the pseudogene TRBV3-2) and TRBJ2-3, with TRBD1 matching over 7 bases. V trimming: 7 bases; J trimming: 0 bases; junction bases outside the gene matches: 7. CDR3 length: 15 residues. Germline V lookup: CDR1 LGHDT, CDR2 YNNKEL (reference sequence). The CDR3 sequence: CASILTGASTDTQYF. The DNA of the CDR3 is TGTGCCAGCATCCTCACAGGGGCAAGCACAGATACGCAGTATTTT.

The chain joins TRBV9 to TRBJ1-4, with 9 nucleotides matching TRBD1. Germline CDR1 reads SGDLS; CDR2 reads YYNGEE. J was trimmed by 7 bases and V by 3 bases; bases with no gene match: 7. The length of the CDR3 is 15 residues. CDR3 protein: CASSGGTGGGEKLFF. The CDR3 region has the DNA TGTGCCAGCAGCGGAGGAACAGGGGGCGGTGAAAAACTGTTTTTT.

The rearrangement uses TRBV5-1 and TRBJ2-7, with 9 bases matching TRBD2. Germline V lookup: CDR1 SGHRS, CDR2 YFSETQ. CDR3 length: 16 amino acids. After removal of 0 bases from V and 0 bases from J, the junction contained 4 bases not matched to a gene. This chain's CDR3 is CASSLVVAGASYEQYF. CDR3 in DNA: TGCGCCAGCAGCTTGGTCGTAGCGGGGGCCTCCTACGAGCAGTACTTC. Together with reference TRBV5-1 and TRBJ2-7, the CDR3 gives the full variable domain: KAGVTQTPRYLIKTRGQQVTLSCSPISGHRSVSWYQQTPGQGLQFLFEYFSETQRNKGNFPGRFSGRQFSNSRSEMNVSTLELGDSALYLCASSLVVAGASYEQYFGPGTRLTVT.

The chain recombines TRBV7-2 with TRBJ2-7; 7 nucleotides line up with TRBD2. The CDR3 runs to 14 residues. CDR1 is SGHTA and CDR2 is FQGNSA in the germline V gene. The V gene end was trimmed by 5 bases and the J gene end by 2 bases; junction bases not matched to a gene: 6. CDR3 residues: CASSIGSGAYEQYF. In DNA form, the CDR3 reads TGTGCCAGCAGCATCGGGAGCGGGGCCTACGAGCAGTACTTC.

The genes are TRBV18 and TRBJ2-6; D unclear. V was pared by 2 bases and J by 0 bases, with 8 bases between. Germline-derived CDR1 and CDR2 are KGHSH and LQKENI. The CDR3 consists of 16 residues. The CDR3, as DNA: TGTGCCAGCTCACCATTTACTAACTCTGGGGCCAACGTCCTGACTTTC. Amino acid sequence: CASSPFTNSGANVLTF.

The gene calls are TRBV7-2 and TRBJ2-6; 8 nucleotides match TRBD2. Trimming removed 4 bases from V and 0 bases from J; junction bases left unmatched: 5. This CDR3 has 17 amino acids. Germline V gene sequence: CDR1 SGHTA, CDR2 FQGNSA. The CDR3 is CASSSGTSTSGANVLTF. CDR3 DNA sequence: TGTGCCAGCAGCTCCGGGACTAGTACCTCTGGGGCCAACGTCCTGACTTTC.

V usage is TRBV7-2 and J usage is TRBJ2-7; TRBD2 aligns across 11 bases. This CDR3 spans 17 amino acids. Losses at the gene ends were 1 base for V and 0 bases for J; bases not matched to a gene: 5. From germline, CDR1 is SGHTA and CDR2 FQGNSA. The CDR3 DNA sequence: TGTGCCAGCAGCTTAGGGGGACTAGCGGCCAGCTCCTACGAGCAGTACTTC. It is translated as CASSLGGLAASSYEQYF.

The rearrangement uses TRBV6-1 and TRBJ1-4, with D possibly matching TRBD1 (5 bases). This CDR3 spans 14 amino acids. Germline V gene sequence: CDR1 MNHNS, CDR2 SASEGT. V lost 2 bases, J lost 7 bases, and 11 bases lay in between. The CDR3 sequence: CASSEWGGSEKLFF. CDR3 DNA: TGTGCCAGCAGTGAATGGGGGGGAAGTGAAAAACTGTTTTTT.

This chain uses TRBV19 with TRBJ2-5; possible D gene TRBD1, 6 bases. CDR3 length: 11 amino acids. Per the germline V gene, CDR1 is LNHDA and CDR2 is SQIVND (reference sequence). CDR3 sequence (DNA): TGTAGGGGACACACCCAAGAGACCCAGTACTTC. Translating it yields CRGHTQETQYF. The variable domain in full, with the rest retrieved from reference TRBV19 and TRBJ2-5, is DGGITQSPKYLFRKEGQNVTLSCEQNLNHDAMYWYRQDPGQGLRLIYYSQIVNDFQKGDIAEGYSVSREKKESFPLTVTSAQKNPTAFYLCRGHTQETQYFGPGTRLLVL.

The V gene is TRBV2, the J gene TRBJ2-5; the D is unclear. This CDR3 region has 14 residues. Germline CDR1 SNHLY, CDR2 FYNNEI. With 0 bases removed from V and 2 bases from J, the gap between germline ends came to 7 bases. CDR3 bases: TGTGCCAGCAGTGAAGCGCCCGGGCAAGAGACCCAGTACTTC. This encodes CASSEAPGQETQYF.

This clone was observed a handful of times. This chain joins TRBV19 and TRBJ2-7; 9 bases are shared with TRBD1. In germline, CDR1 is LNHDA, CDR2 SQIVND (reference sequence). The CDR3 contains 15 residues. Unmatched junction bases numbered 7, after V lost 5 bases and J lost 2 bases. The CDR3 DNA reads TGTGCCAGTAGTGTGCACGACAGGGGGGCCTACGAGCAGTACTTC. It is translated as CASSVHDRGAYEQYF.

This chain connects TRBV7-6 to TRBJ2-7; 9 bases agree with TRBD1. The CDR3 consists of 17 residues. Germline trimming cut 0 bases from V and 6 bases from J; bases unmatched to any gene: 12. Germline V gene data show CDR1 as SGHVS and CDR2 as FNYEAQ. As DNA, the CDR3 is TGTGCCAGCAGCTTAGCAGCCAAGGGACAGGGTGTTGGCGAGCAGTACTTC. It yields the protein CASSLAAKGQGVGEQYF.

This chain connects TRBV11-3 to TRBJ2-1; 12 bases match TRBD2. V lost 4 bases to trimming and J lost 8 bases; unmatched junction nucleotides: 12. CDR1 is SGHNT, CDR2 YENEEA, per germline. The CDR3 has 17 residues. The CDR3 nucleotides read TGTGCCAGCAGCTCAGGGGGGCTAGCGGGAGGGCCATATGAGCAGTTCTTC. It codes for CASSSGGLAGGPYEQFF.

This clone was found once. The chain couples TRBV6-5 to TRBJ2-7, with D possibly matching TRBD1 (5 bases). V was clipped by 2 bases and J by 1 base, with 6 bases between them. CDR3 length: 13 residues. Per the germline V gene, CDR1 is MNHEY and CDR2 is SVGAGI. CDR3 in DNA: TGTGCCAGCAGTTACGGACAATCCTACGAGCAGTACTTC. It encodes CASSYGQSYEQYF.

The rearrangement links TRBV11-2 to TRBJ2-2; TRBD1 is a possible D gene (5 bases). In germline, CDR1 is SGHAT, CDR2 FQNNGV. The CDR3 spans 15 residues. The V end lost 6 bases, the J end lost 6 bases, and 17 bases lay between the germline ends. The DNA of the CDR3 is TGTGCCAGCAGATTATACACAGGTTCCCCCGGGGAGCTGTTTTTT. It specifies CASRLYTGSPGELFF.